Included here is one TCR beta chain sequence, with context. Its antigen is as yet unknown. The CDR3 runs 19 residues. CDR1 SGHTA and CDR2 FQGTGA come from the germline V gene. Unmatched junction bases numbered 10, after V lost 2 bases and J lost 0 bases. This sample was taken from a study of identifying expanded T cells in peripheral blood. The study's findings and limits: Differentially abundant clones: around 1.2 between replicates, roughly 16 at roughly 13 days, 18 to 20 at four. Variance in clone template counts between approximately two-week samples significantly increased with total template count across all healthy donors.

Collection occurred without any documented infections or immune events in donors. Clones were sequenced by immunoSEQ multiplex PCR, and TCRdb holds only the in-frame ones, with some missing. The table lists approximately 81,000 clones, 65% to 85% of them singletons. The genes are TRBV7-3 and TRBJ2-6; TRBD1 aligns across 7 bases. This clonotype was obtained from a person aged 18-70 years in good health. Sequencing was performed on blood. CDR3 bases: TGTGCCAGCAGCTTACGGCCGGTTACAGGGGCCTCTGGGGCCAACGTCCTGACTTTC. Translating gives CASSLRPVTGASGANVLTF.